Below are 21 T cell receptor beta chains sequenced from a single sample in a study of blood T cell repertoires in COVID-19. The repertoire was sequenced with immunoSEQ multiplex PCR; TCRdb's copy has only in-frame clones and lacks some. The sample records over 120,000 clones, over 80% being singletons. The specimen sequenced was peripheral blood. The source of these receptors is a man in his forties or fifties who had recovered from COVID-19.

V usage is TRBV4-2 and J usage is TRBJ2-7, with 9 bases fitting TRBD1. Germline V gene lookup returns CDR1 LGHNA and CDR2 YNFKEQ. V was clipped by 0 bases and J by 2 bases; unmatched bases: 2. The CDR3 contains 15 residues. The CDR3 DNA is TGTGCCAGCAGCCAAGAGGGACAGGGCCCCTACGAGCAGTACTTC. Protein sequence: CASSQEGQGPYEQYF.

This chain uses TRBV30 with TRBJ1-1; D unclear. Between the trimmed V and J ends, which lost 2 bases and 5 bases, there was a span of 15 bases. CDR3 size: 14 residues. Looked up from germline, CDR1 is GTSNPN and CDR2 is SVGIG (reference sequence). The CDR3 is CAWSHKSIGTEAFF. CDR3 sequence (DNA): TGTGCCTGGAGTCATAAGTCGATCGGGACTGAAGCTTTCTTT.

In its sample, this clone is medium-sized. The chain joins TRBV6-5 to TRBJ1-1; tentatively, D is TRBD1 (6 bases). Trimming stripped 7 bases from V and 0 bases from J, with 12 bases between. In germline, CDR1 is MNHEY, CDR2 SVGAGI. The length of the CDR3 is 14 residues. CDR3 amino acids: CASIWDTLNTEAFF. CDR3 coding DNA: TGTGCCAGCATCTGGGACACCTTGAACACTGAAGCTTTCTTT.

This clone is a singleton in its sample. This chain uses TRBV14 with TRBJ2-1; 13 bases agree with TRBD2. Germline V CDR1 and CDR2: SGHDN, FVKESK. Germline trimming cut 2 bases from V and 9 bases from J; bases unmatched to any gene: 4. This CDR3 comprises 15 residues. The CDR3 DNA reads as TGTGCCAGCAGCCAAACTAGCGGGGGGGCAAGTGAGCAGTTCTTC. Protein product: CASSQTSGGASEQFF.

This chain uses TRBV5-6 with TRBJ1-1; 9 positions match TRBD1. Germline CDR1 and CDR2: SGHDT and YYEEEE. V lost 2 bases, J lost 4 bases, and 6 bases stayed unmatched. CDR3 length: 15 amino acids. Here the CDR3 reads CASSFKQGARTEAFF. The CDR3 bases are TGTGCCAGCAGCTTTAAACAGGGGGCGCGCACTGAAGCTTTCTTT.

This clone was seen a handful of times. The rearrangement uses TRBV5-6 and TRBJ1-5; D is uncertain. Looked up from germline, CDR1 is SGHDT and CDR2 is YYEEEE. V lost 4 bases and J lost 0, with 11 bases in between. CDR3 length: 15 residues. As DNA, the CDR3 is TGTGCCAGCAGCCACCGACGGGATAGCAATCAGCCCCAGCATTTT. Translation gives CASSHRRDSNQPQHF. Variable domain in full (rest from reference TRBV5-6 and TRBJ1-5): DAGVTQSPTHLIKTRGQQVTLRCSPKSGHDTVSWYQQALGQGPQFIFQYYEEEERQRGNFPDRFSGHQFPNYSSELNVNALLLGDSALYLCASSHRRDSNQPQHFGDGTRLSIL.

J is TRBJ2-3 and V is TRBV5-6; 7 nucleotides align to TRBD1. The CDR3 consists of 16 residues. Germline V CDR1 and CDR2: SGHDT, YYEEEE. The V segment lost 5 bases and the J segment 3 bases; nucleotides outside the gene matches: 12. The CDR3 DNA reads TGTGCCAGCAGTCCTGAAACAGGGGTGAGGACAGATACGCAGTATTTT. This translates into CASSPETGVRTDTQYF.

This chain connects TRBV6-2 or TRBV6-3 to TRBJ2-3, with 7 bases fitting TRBD1. Germline CDR1 reads MNHEY; CDR2 reads SVGEGT. Trimming removed 3 bases from V and 0 bases from J; junction bases left unmatched: 6. This CDR3 has 16 residues. DNA for the CDR3: TGTGCCAGCAGTTATTTACAGGGGCGGAGCACAGATACGCAGTATTTT. The encoded protein is CASSYLQGRSTDTQYF.

The chain combines TRBV9 with TRBJ1-2; 8 positions agree with TRBD1. The CDR3 is 14 amino acids. Germline V lookup: CDR1 SGDLS, CDR2 YYNGEE. J was trimmed by 8 bases and V by 6 bases; bases with no gene match: 12. The chain's CDR3 is CASTPTGEFDGYTF. As DNA, the CDR3 is TGTGCCAGCACCCCGACAGGGGAATTCGACGGCTACACCTTC.

This chain joins TRBV5-6 and TRBJ2-7, with unresolved D. Deletions cut 4 bases from V and 3 bases from J, with 17 bases between. Germline V gene lookup returns CDR1 SGHDT and CDR2 YYEEEE. The CDR3 contains 15 residues. CDR3 sequence: CASSTLRGSHYEQYF. CDR3 bases: TGTGCCAGCAGCACGCTTCGCGGCTCACACTACGAGCAGTACTTC.

The chain recombines TRBV15 with TRBJ1-2; D call uncertain. The CDR3 has 13 amino acids. Germline V gene sequence: CDR1 LNHNV, CDR2 YYDKDF (reference sequence). The V end lost 3 bases, the J end lost 0 bases, and 5 bases lay between the germline ends. CDR3 in DNA: TGTGCCACCAGCAGTGACACTAACTATGGCTACACCTTC. Encoded protein: CATSSDTNYGYTF.

The rearrangement links TRBV3-1 (or the pseudogene TRBV3-2) to TRBJ1-5, with TRBD1 matching 8 bases. V lost 7 bases to trimming and J lost 7 bases; unmatched junction nucleotides: 9. CDR1 is LGHDT, CDR2 YNNKEL, per germline (reference sequence). This CDR3 comprises 14 residues. CDR3 in amino acids: CASKGRGRRQPQHF. As DNA, the CDR3 is TGTGCCAGCAAGGGCAGGGGGCGACGGCAGCCCCAGCATTTT.

The chain joins TRBV18 to TRBJ2-7; D call uncertain. Germline CDR1 is KGHSH and CDR2 is LQKENI. V lost 6 bases, J lost 2 bases, and 8 bases lay in between. The CDR3 consists of 12 residues. In DNA form, the CDR3 reads TGTGCCAGCTCCCCTAGGACCTACGAGCAGTACTTC. The encoded protein is CASSPRTYEQYF.

The genes are TRBV6-5 and TRBJ1-6; no reliable D call. Germline CDR1 and CDR2: MNHEY and SVGAGI. The CDR3 consists of 13 residues. V was clipped by 1 base and J by 7 bases, with 5 bases between them. Here the CDR3 DNA reads TGTGCCAGCAGTTACTTGCAGAATTCACCCCTCCACTTT. Translated, it gives CASSYLQNSPLHF.

V is TRBV6-1 and J is TRBJ2-3; a possible D gene is TRBD2 (5 bases). Germline V gene lookup returns CDR1 MNHNS and CDR2 SASEGT. The CDR3 has 13 residues. Trimming removed 2 bases from V and 14 bases from J, with 17 bases in between. The CDR3 bases are TGTGCCAGCAGTGAATTTTCAGGAGCGGCCTGGTATTTT. This gives the protein CASSEFSGAAWYF.

CDR3 coding DNA: TGTGCCAGCAGCCCAATAGCGGGGGCGGAGACCCAGTACTTC. Amino acids: CASSPIAGAETQYF. V and J are TRBV6-2 or TRBV6-3 and TRBJ2-5; 9 nucleotides line up with TRBD2. The CDR3 totals 14 residues. CDR1 is MNHEY, CDR2 SVGEGT, per germline. V shed 6 bases and J 5 bases; nucleotides not matched to a gene: 7.

The chain links TRBV11-2 to TRBJ1-1, with D perhaps matching TRBD1 (5 bases). CDR1 SGHAT and CDR2 FQNNGV come from the germline V gene. The CDR3 covers 12 residues. Trimming cost V 4 bases and J 7 bases, with 10 bases left between them. CDR3 sequence: CASSSGLYEAFF. The CDR3 nucleotides read TGTGCCAGCAGCTCAGGGTTATATGAAGCTTTCTTT.

The chain combines TRBV6-2 or TRBV6-3 with TRBJ2-7; 8 nucleotides align to TRBD2. V dropped 5 bases and J dropped 3; count of bases not matched to a gene: 6. The CDR3 runs to 14 residues. CDR1 and CDR2 (germline): MNHEY, SVGEGT. The CDR3 here is CASSRGLANYEQYF. CDR3 sequence (DNA): TGTGCCAGCAGTAGAGGACTAGCTAACTACGAGCAGTACTTC.

This clone was detected once. The chain combines TRBV5-4 with TRBJ2-7, with TRBD1 matching 10 bases. Trimming at V came to 4 bases and at J to 6 bases, leaving 16 bases not matched to a gene. There are 17 residues in the CDR3. CDR1 is SGHNT, CDR2 YYREEE, per germline (reference sequence). Written as DNA, the CDR3 is TGTGCCAGCAGCGTAGCCGGGACAGGGGACTATTTGCGCGAGCAGTACTTC. This gives the protein CASSVAGTGDYLREQYF. Full variable domain (rest looked up from reference TRBV5-4 and TRBJ2-7): ETGVTQSPTHLIKTRGQQVTLRCSSQSGHNTVSWYQQALGQGPQFIFQYYREEENGRGNFPPRFSGLQFPNYSSELNVNALELDDSALYLCASSVAGTGDYLREQYFGPGTRLTVT.

The rearrangement uses TRBV29-1 and TRBJ1-6; no clear D. Trimming took 6 bases from V and 7 from J, leaving 16 bases between them. CDR1 is SQVTM and CDR2 is ANQGSEA in the germline V gene. This CDR3 is built from 14 residues. The chain's CDR3 is CSVQVGEKNSPLHF. The DNA for the CDR3 is TGCAGCGTCCAAGTGGGAGAAAAAAATTCACCCCTCCACTTT.

This chain connects TRBV28 to TRBJ1-2; 7 positions agree with TRBD1. The V and J ends lost 3 bases and 4 bases, in that order; junction bases with no gene match: 11. CDR1 and CDR2 from the germline V gene are MDHEN and SYDVKM. The CDR3 runs 16 residues. The CDR3 here is CASSLGGQVESYGYTF. Here the CDR3 DNA reads TGTGCCAGCAGTTTGGGAGGACAGGTGGAATCCTATGGCTACACCTTC.